The 3 T cell receptor beta chains below come from one sample, sequenced in a study of spatial heterogeneity in lung cancer. Points from the study as a whole: In tumors, expanded intratumoral alpha and beta TCR counts tracked mutation counts.

Time point indicated: sample taken at primary tumor resection. TCRdb re-called the 5' RACE reads with MiXCR, one entry per CDR3 protein. The sample has around 11,000 distinct CDR3 sequences, under 10% seen once; the top ten hold approximately 20%. No antigen has been identified for these receptors. Sequencing was performed on lung tumor tissue, taken at surgery. The receptors shown here come from a female donor with early-stage non-small cell lung cancer.

Many counts were recorded for this clonotype. Since it is a stray read in a library aimed at alpha chains, this beta chain has a size that is not meaningful. The chain uses TRBV27 and TRBJ2-7; 10 bases line up with TRBD1. Germline CDR1 is MNHEY and CDR2 is SMNVEV (reference sequence). V shed 3 bases, J shed 5 bases, and the junction held 7 bases outside the gene matches. The CDR3 totals 15 residues. CDR3 protein: CASSLAGTGVDEQYF. As DNA, the CDR3 is TGTGCCAGCAGTTTGGCCGGGACAGGGGTTGACGAGCAGTACTTC.

This clonotype rates as medium-sized (0.01 to 0.1%). Within a library made for alpha chains, this beta chain is off target, and its count is uninformative. The rearrangement links TRBV9 to TRBJ2-2; no firm D call. CDR1 SGDLS and CDR2 YYNGEE come from the germline V gene. Deletions cut 4 bases from V and 0 bases from J, with 10 bases between. The CDR3 sequence is 15 residues long. The CDR3 bases are TGTGCCAGCAGCCCCGTGGGGACGAACACCGGGGAGCTGTTTTTT. As protein: CASSPVGTNTGELFF.

This clonotype was counted between two and nine times. The size of this beta chain means little, since it is a stray read in a library made for alpha chains. This chain connects TRBV30 to TRBJ2-3, with D perhaps TRBD2 (6 bases). The CDR3 is 12 residues long. Trimming took off 2 bases at V and 10 bases at J, with 13 bases between the two ends. Looked up from germline, CDR1 is GTSNPN and CDR2 is SVGIG (reference sequence). CDR3 sequence reads: CAWSSGVAAQYF. The CDR3 region has the DNA TGTGCCTGGAGTTCGGGGGTAGCGGCGCAGTATTTT.